This T cell receptor beta chain was retrieved from a study of T cell responses to AZD1222 COVID-19 vaccine (dated by TCRdb to 2020 to 2023). In the study overall: AZD1222 recipients with second doses at about 4 weeks or about 12 weeks were pooled, because spike-specific TCR depth and breadth did not differ between schedules. A total of 233 trial participants underwent TCR sequencing, of whom about 200 received two doses of AZD1222 and 26 received two doses of the MenACWY control vaccine. Trial participants were enrolled into age subgroups of 18-55, 56-69 and 70-plus years, which contained about 160, 30 and 59 TCR-sequenced participants, respectively.

Summary of the overall study and its limitations: In the small 56-69-year group, the increase in depth fell short of significance, most likely because of low power. Reportedly, almost half of the unique spike-specific TCRs recognized epitopes lying outside the regions that are mutated in the B.1.351 and B.1.1.7 variants. CD4 TCRs associated with the vaccine covered the entire spike protein, and the dominant responses were in regions 160-218 and 743-854. After two AZD1222 doses, spike-specific TCR breadth and depth were significantly higher than at day 0 and than in MenACWY recipients. Conclusions about previously exposed vaccinees are limited because only 5 or 6 AZD1222 recipients were SARS-CoV-2 seropositive at baseline. No day 14 peak-response samples were available, so repertoires were characterized only after the peak T cell response. Participants were mostly white British and included more females than males, and it was suggested by the authors that clonal diversity may have been underestimated.

Of note for this clone: Its antigen target is currently unknown. No clone much larger than this one lies a single base away; base qualities are absent.

The CDR3 regions of human TCRbeta chains were analyzed by immunosequencing. The source study handled its data this way. TCRs in the repertoires were matched against a reference library of SARS-CoV-2-specific TCRs that had been generated with the MIRA antigen-specificity platform. Breadth meant the fraction of unique TCRs that were SARS-CoV-2-associated, whereas depth meant the fraction of total T cells that were SARS-CoV-2-associated. Each spike-specific TCR was assigned to its reactive spike region and to a CD4 or CD8 class using the MIRA data. Log10-transformed breadth and depth values were compared by one-way ANOVA with Sidak's multiple comparisons tests. Imported from immuneACCESS, the table was reduced by TCRdb to in-frame sequences with V and J called. These copies leave out some clones; in studies compared against another copy, an unresolved V gene accounts for under half, and the cause of the remainder is not known. V and J calls plus clone size are reproduced from that table; the DNA served to infer D and trimming. The sample profile shows 100,000 to 150,000 clones; 86% of them were found once. The top ten clonotypes cover around 7.7% of the sample.

The CDR3 measures 15 amino acids from cysteine to phenylalanine. The kept DNA is CDR3 alone, 45 bases in frame from the first base. Germline trimming: 4 bases from V, 8 bases from J; junction bases outside gene matches: 10. CDR1 and CDR2, per the germline V gene, are SGHRS and YFSETQ. The time point label here, explained by the study, means: baseline before first vaccination. Vaccinee samples came from UK trials COV001 and COV002, including a single-blind randomized controlled phase 2/3 trial of AZD1222 (ChAdOx1 nCoV-19) in healthy adults. For TCRbeta chain sequencing, PBMC samples from trial participants were taken at day 0 and at day 28 after the second dose.

This TCR came from an adult in good health. This chain joins TRBV5-1 to TRBJ1-4, and 8 bases in between align with TRBD1. The starting material was peripheral blood, obtained on day 0 of AZD1222 vaccination. The DNA reads TGCGCCAGCAGCCCATCGGACAGGGTCCGGGAAAAACTGTTTTTT. This sequence encodes CASSPSDRVREKLFF.